These 29 T cell receptor beta chains were sequenced from one sample in a study of persistence of HIV-infected CD4 T cells. The libraries were made with immunoSEQ version 4 in survey mode. Sequencing was performed with immunoSEQ multiplex PCR; in TCRdb, only in-frame clones are kept and a portion is missing. The repertoire consists of 36,000 or so clones, with 75% to 90% occurring once and the leading ten covering roughly 0.97%. The stimulus was an HIV-1 Gag 15-mer peptide pool, approximately 0.93 ug/peptide/mL. CD40L-negative CD69-negative CD45RO-high memory CD4+ T cells were sorted as populations depleted of antigen-responding cells. Their antigens remain unidentified. Sequenced material: cultured CD4+ T cells from PBMCs, taken from a patient who received antiretroviral therapy. These receptor sequences come from an adult with HIV. The donor label of this sample is uncertain.

The rearrangement links TRBV27 to TRBJ2-2; 12 bases are shared with TRBD1. The germline V gene has CDR1 MNHEY and CDR2 SMNVEV (reference sequence). The CDR3 is made up of 17 amino acids. V was pared by 4 bases and J by 4 bases, with 7 bases of the junction left unmatched. CDR3: CASSSGDRGLGTGELFF. The CDR3 bases are TGTGCCAGCAGTTCGGGGGACAGGGGGCTCGGCACCGGGGAGCTGTTTTTT.

This clone has only one observation. The V and J genes are TRBV5-1 and TRBJ2-7; 8 positions agree with TRBD1. The J segment lost 0 bases and the V segment lost 2 bases, leaving 4 bases of the junction unmatched. This CDR3 contains 15 residues. The germline CDR1 and CDR2 sequences are SGHRS and YFSETQ. CDR3 protein: CASSLTGGSSYEQYF. The DNA of the CDR3 is TGCGCCAGCAGCTTAACAGGGGGGAGCTCCTACGAGCAGTACTTC.

V gene TRBV5-1 combines with J gene TRBJ2-1; D is undetermined. Germline V gives CDR1 SGHRS, CDR2 YFSETQ. The CDR3 is 11 residues long. V dropped 4 bases and J dropped 5 bases, with 4 bases sitting between them. DNA of the CDR3: TGCGCCAGCAGCCCTGACAATGAGCAGTTCTTC. Translating gives CASSPDNEQFF.

The chain employs TRBV29-1 and TRBJ2-7, with 8 bases matching TRBD1. In germline, CDR1 is SQVTM, CDR2 ANQGSEA. This CDR3 comprises 12 residues. Unmatched junction bases numbered 5, after V lost 3 bases and J lost 7 bases. This chain's CDR3 is CSVETGVREQYF. DNA of the CDR3: TGCAGCGTTGAGACAGGGGTGAGGGAGCAGTACTTC.

The V and J genes are TRBV5-1 and TRBJ1-1; the match to TRBD1 covers 7 bases. CDR1 and CDR2 from the germline V gene are SGHRS and YFSETQ. This CDR3 region has 14 residues. V shed 3 bases and J 1 base; nucleotides not matched to a gene: 3. The CDR3 reads CASSSGTANTEAFF. As DNA, the CDR3 is TGCGCCAGCAGCTCTGGGACAGCGAACACTGAAGCTTTCTTT. The full variable domain, rest sourced from reference TRBV5-1 and TRBJ1-1, is KAGVTQTPRYLIKTRGQQVTLSCSPISGHRSVSWYQQTPGQGLQFLFEYFSETQRNKGNFPGRFSGRQFSNSRSEMNVSTLELGDSALYLCASSSGTANTEAFFGQGTRLTVV.

V usage is TRBV4-2 and J usage is TRBJ1-2; a possible D gene is TRBD1 (5 bases). Trimming removed 0 bases from V and 4 bases from J, with 9 bases in between. CDR1 LGHNA and CDR2 YNFKEQ come from the germline V gene. The CDR3 is 14 amino acids. The CDR3 region is CASSQDDSSYGYTF. The CDR3 DNA is TGTGCCAGCAGCCAAGATGACAGCAGCTATGGCTACACCTTC.

This clone was counted a single time. The chain has TRBV5-1 and TRBJ2-7, with D possibly being TRBD1 or TRBD2 (6 bases each). This CDR3 spans 13 amino acids. CDR1 and CDR2 (germline): SGHRS, YFSETQ. Trimming removed 0 bases from V and 6 bases from J, with 10 bases in between. CDR3 DNA sequence: TGCGCCAGCAGCTTGGGGGGGGCCCGCGAGCAGTACTTC. Amino acids: CASSLGGAREQYF.

This chain's CDR3 is CASSYSDRGNNYGYTF. As DNA, the CDR3 is TGTGCCAGCAGTTACTCGGACAGGGGCAATAACTATGGCTACACCTTC. V and J are TRBV6-5 and TRBJ1-2, with 9 nucleotides matching TRBD1. The trim removed 0 bases at V and 1 base at J, leaving 3 bases unmatched. The germline CDR1 and CDR2 sequences are MNHEY and SVGAGI. CDR3 length equals 16 residues.

The count of this clone is one. J is TRBJ1-6 and V is TRBV6-5; no clear D gene. CDR1 is MNHEY, CDR2 SVGAGI, per germline. V lost 11 bases to trimming and J lost 6 bases, with 11 bases between them. The CDR3 runs 12 residues. This chain's CDR3 is CAGSTGNSPLHF. The CDR3 region has the DNA TGTGCCGGGTCGACGGGTAATTCACCCCTCCACTTT.

This sequence joins TRBV19 and TRBJ2-3, with 10 nucleotides matching TRBD2. CDR1 is LNHDA, CDR2 SQIVND, per germline (reference sequence). J gave up 6 bases and V 8 bases, and 20 bases lay outside the gene matches. This CDR3 contains 18 residues. DNA for the CDR3: TGTGCCAGTCACAAGGGCAAAAAAGCGGGGGGGCCGTCCGATACGCAGTATTTT. Translating gives CASHKGKKAGGPSDTQYF. The full variable domain, its missing parts supplied by reference TRBV19 and TRBJ2-3, is DGGITQSPKYLFRKEGQNVTLSCEQNLNHDAMYWYRQDPGQGLRLIYYSQIVNDFQKGDIAEGYSVSREKKESFPLTVTSAQKNPTAFYLCASHKGKKAGGPSDTQYFGPGTRLTVL.

The chain recombines TRBV3-1 (or the pseudogene TRBV3-2) with TRBJ2-1, with 8 bases aligning to TRBD2. Per the germline V gene, CDR1 is LGHDT and CDR2 is YNNKEL (reference sequence). With V trimmed by 1 base and J by 9 bases, 8 bases remained unmatched. This CDR3 spans 15 amino acids. CDR3 nucleotides: TGTGCCAGCAGCCAAGGTACGGGGGGGCCGATTGAGCAGTTCTTC. Translation: CASSQGTGGPIEQFF.

The chain recombines TRBV6-6 with TRBJ1-2; a possible D gene is TRBD1 (5 bases). The CDR3 loop spans 13 amino acids. Germline CDR1 and CDR2: MNHNY and SVGAGI (reference sequence). Trimming removed 6 bases from V and 6 bases from J, with 14 bases in between. This CDR3 reads CASRSQGTDGYTF. For the CDR3, the DNA is TGTGCCAGCAGATCTCAGGGAACGGATGGCTACACCTTC.

This clone was picked up a small number of times. The chain has TRBV20-1 and TRBJ2-5, with 12 bases fitting TRBD2. Trimming cost V 3 bases and J 4 bases; bases outside gene matches: 6. In germline, CDR1 is DFQATT, CDR2 SNEGSKA (reference sequence). The CDR3 has 15 residues. For the CDR3, the DNA is TGCAGTGCTAGTGCTAGCGGGGGGGCTCGAGAGACCCAGTACTTC. Translation gives CSASASGGARETQYF.

The chain employs TRBV19 and TRBJ1-4; D unresolved. CDR1 and CDR2 (germline): LNHDA, SQIVND (reference sequence). This CDR3 region has 16 residues. V gave up 5 bases and J gave up 0 bases, with 13 bases separating them. The CDR3 is CASSRSGSATNEKLFF. In nucleotides, the CDR3 is TGTGCCAGTAGTCGTTCAGGATCTGCAACTAATGAAAAACTGTTTTTT. Supplemented by reference TRBV19 and TRBJ1-4, the full variable domain reads DGGITQSPKYLFRKEGQNVTLSCEQNLNHDAMYWYRQDPGQGLRLIYYSQIVNDFQKGDIAEGYSVSREKKESFPLTVTSAQKNPTAFYLCASSRSGSATNEKLFFGSGTQLSVL.

V is TRBV3-1 (or the pseudogene TRBV3-2) and J is TRBJ1-6; D not certain. In germline, CDR1 is LGHDT, CDR2 YNNKEL (reference sequence). This CDR3 spans 12 amino acids. V lost 4 bases, J lost 3 bases, and 1 base lay in between. As DNA, the CDR3 is TGTGCCAGCAGCCGCTATAATTCACCCCTCCACTTT. It codes for CASSRYNSPLHF.

V is TRBV6-9 and J is TRBJ2-7; D remains unclear. The length of the CDR3 is 16 residues. The V end lost 5 bases, the J end lost 3 bases, and 20 bases lay between the germline ends. Looked up from germline, CDR1 is MNHGY and CDR2 is SVAAGI. CDR3 region: CASSPQSVAELYEQYF. As DNA, the CDR3 is TGTGCCAGCAGTCCTCAAAGTGTAGCTGAACTCTACGAGCAGTACTTC.

V is TRBV19 and J is TRBJ1-5, with D uncertain. Germline values: CDR1 LNHDA, CDR2 SQIVND (reference sequence). Trimming shortened V by 7 bases and J by 0 bases, and 7 bases separated the two germline ends. The CDR3 length is 13 residues. The CDR3 DNA reads as TGTGCCAGTAACAGCTATAGCAATCAGCCCCAGCATTTT. It specifies CASNSYSNQPQHF.

The J gene is TRBJ2-7, the V gene TRBV12-5, with a possible D match to TRBD1 (6 bases). The length of the CDR3 is 16 residues. CDR1 is LGHNT, CDR2 FRNRAP, per germline. Trimming removed 1 base at V and 2 bases at J, with 15 bases between. This CDR3 reads CASGLGVTGLPYEQYV. DNA of the CDR3: TGTGCTAGTGGTTTGGGGGTCACAGGGTTACCCTACGAGCAGTACGTC.

This clone was counted a few times. V gene TRBV7-8 combines with J gene TRBJ2-7; 7 bases line up with TRBD1. J lost 8 bases, V lost 4 bases, and 8 bases had no gene match. Germline V gene data show CDR1 as SGHVS and CDR2 as FQNEAQ. This CDR3 spans 13 amino acids. The DNA of the CDR3 is TGTGCCAGCAGCTCCTCCGGGACAGATAAGCAGTACGTC. Protein product: CASSSSGTDKQYV.

The chain recombines TRBV15 with TRBJ2-1; a weak D match, TRBD2 (6 bases). CDR1 is LNHNV, CDR2 YYDKDF, per germline (reference sequence). The length of the CDR3 is 15 residues. V lost 5 bases and J 1 base, leaving 12 bases between the germline ends. CDR3 residues: CATSEERASYNEQFF. The CDR3 DNA reads as TGTGCCACCAGCGAGGAGCGGGCGTCCTACAATGAGCAGTTCTTC.

V usage is TRBV10-2 and J usage is TRBJ2-7; possibly TRBD1 for D (6 bases). This CDR3 contains 14 residues. The V gene's germline CDR1 is WSHSY and CDR2 SAAADI. Trimming stripped 9 bases from V and 3 bases from J, with 18 bases between. CDR3 sequence reads: CASRLQTGNYEQYF. CDR3 DNA sequence: TGCGCCAGTAGACTTCAGACAGGAAACTACGAGCAGTACTTC.

This clone was counted a single time. The V and J genes are TRBV15 and TRBJ1-5; D unclear. This CDR3 region has 13 residues. The V and J ends lost 1 base and 4 bases respectively, with 5 bases between them. The germline CDR1 and CDR2 sequences are LNHNV and YYDKDF (reference sequence). CDR3 amino acids: CATSRGDNQPQHF. CDR3 coding DNA: TGTGCCACCAGCAGAGGGGATAATCAGCCCCAGCATTTT.

The V call is TRBV3-1 (or the pseudogene TRBV3-2), the J call TRBJ1-2; D gene ambiguous. V was shortened by 0 bases and J by 4 bases, with 6 bases between the two germline ends. This CDR3 contains 13 residues. Germline V gene sequence: CDR1 LGHDT, CDR2 YNNKEL (reference sequence). CDR3 sequence: CASSQDRFYGYTF. For the CDR3, the DNA is TGTGCCAGCAGCCAAGACAGGTTCTATGGCTACACCTTC.

V and J are TRBV18 and TRBJ1-3; no firm D call. Trimming pared 6 bases from V and 1 base from J, leaving 13 bases between. This CDR3 is built from 15 residues. Germline lookup yields CDR1 KGHSH and CDR2 LQKENI. CDR3 nucleotide sequence: TGTGCCAGCTCCTCGCTCCTCGCTTCTGGAAACACCATATATTTT. Its protein is CASSSLLASGNTIYF.

The chain employs TRBV2 and TRBJ1-6; 8 bases agree with TRBD1. This CDR3 has 13 residues. CDR1 SNHLY and CDR2 FYNNEI come from the germline V gene. The J segment lost 11 bases and the V segment lost 4 bases, leaving 4 bases of the junction unmatched. The CDR3 protein is CASSVYRGAPLHF. The CDR3 nucleotides read TGTGCCAGCAGTGTCTACAGGGGGGCACCCCTCCACTTT. Based on the CDR3 plus reference TRBV2 and TRBJ1-6, the full variable domain is EPEVTQTPSHQVTQMGQEVILRCVPISNHLYFYWYRQILGQKVEFLVSFYNNEISEKSEIFDDQFSVERPDGSNFTLKIRSTKLEDSAMYFCASSVYRGAPLHFGNGTRLTVT.

V is TRBV5-1 and J is TRBJ1-1; D gene ambiguous. Trimming stripped 5 bases from V and 1 base from J, with 15 bases between. This CDR3 contains 15 residues. CDR1 and CDR2 (germline): SGHRS, YFSETQ. This CDR3 is CASRIEGRGNTEAFF. The CDR3 region has the DNA TGCGCCAGCAGAATTGAAGGGCGAGGGAACACTGAAGCTTTCTTT. Filled out from reference TRBV5-1 and TRBJ1-1, the complete variable domain reads KAGVTQTPRYLIKTRGQQVTLSCSPISGHRSVSWYQQTPGQGLQFLFEYFSETQRNKGNFPGRFSGRQFSNSRSEMNVSTLELGDSALYLCASRIEGRGNTEAFFGQGTRLTVV.

The chain combines TRBV6-5 with TRBJ1-3; TRBD1 might be the D (5 bases). The CDR3 covers 14 residues. Trimming left V 2 bases short and J 4 bases short, with 9 bases between. CDR1 and CDR2 from the germline V gene are MNHEY and SVGAGI. CDR3 bases: TGTGCCAGCAGTTACGAGGGACTGGGAAACACCATATATTTT. Translating it yields CASSYEGLGNTIYF.

The chain uses TRBV27 and TRBJ2-3; D is undetermined. The CDR3 length is 14 residues. The germline CDR1 and CDR2 sequences are MNHEY and SMNVEV (reference sequence). The germline V and J ends were trimmed by 3 bases and 1 base, with 8 bases remaining between them. The CDR3 protein is CASSLGTRTDTQYF. In nucleotides, the CDR3 is TGTGCCAGCAGTTTGGGAACTCGCACAGATACGCAGTATTTT.

The genes are TRBV7-3 and TRBJ1-1; D perhaps matches TRBD1 (6 bases). The CDR3 has 16 residues. V gave up 2 bases and J gave up 5 bases, with 18 bases separating them. Germline V gene data show CDR1 as SGHTA and CDR2 as FQGTGA. The CDR3 reads CASSLGPGGGGTEAFF. DNA of the CDR3: TGTGCCAGCAGCTTAGGCCCCGGGGGAGGGGGGACTGAAGCTTTCTTT.